This TCR beta chain was sequenced in a study of follicular helper T cells after annual influenza vaccination. About the study: For some subjects, blood spans the 2013-2014, 2014-2015 and 2015-2016 annual vaccinations.

This clone was counted a few times. Sample time point: 2015-2016 season, 7 days after influenza vaccination. Cells are cTfh (non-naive CD4+CXCR5+PD-1+), split by ICOS and CD38 into double-positive or double-negative. Produced via immunoSEQ multiplex PCR; TCRdb's table is partial and in-frame only. The repertoire holds 6,000 to 8,000 clones, with 75% to 90% as singletons. The source was CXCR5+ CD38- circulating T follicular helper cells from blood, collected 7 days after influenza vaccination. Sample subset: circulating Tfh, non-naive CD4+CXCR5+PD-1+ (ICOS+CD38+ or ICOS-CD38-). This sequence was found in an adult who received the influenza vaccine.

CDR3 residues: CASTPRARSYEQYF. In DNA, the CDR3 is TGTGCCAGCACGCCTAGGGCGCGGAGCTACGAGCAGTACTTC. The V call is TRBV7-6, the J call TRBJ2-7; D gene uncertain. Trimming removed 7 bases from V and 3 bases from J, with 16 bases in between. The germline V gene has CDR1 SGHVS and CDR2 FNYEAQ. The length of the CDR3 is 14 residues.